Here is one T cell receptor (beta chain) with its context. This entry is derived from a study of human T cells and chemical hapten exposure. Within the library, unique molecular identifiers were attached to each individual cDNA molecule. As originally analysed: There were a median of approximately 100,000 TCRs per sample, with a range from roughly 20,000 to 700,000. TCRdb fed the RACE reads into MiXCR, producing one record per CDR3 protein. TCRdb, not the original authors, processed these V and J calls. The table lists tens of thousands of distinct CDR3 sequences, 9% to 9.5% of them singletons, with about 14% in the top ten. Time point here: patch test 1, 2 weeks after DPC sensitization. Regarding treatment: therapeutic diphenylcyclopropenone sensitization with weekly scalp DPC. Those who donated were patients with alopecia, 18 to 70 years of age, and suitable for DPC. The CDR3 contains 11 residues. The germline V gene encodes CDR1 DFQATT and CDR2 SNEGSKA (reference sequence). V lost 4 bases, J lost 4 bases, and 0 bases stayed unmatched.

This sequence joins TRBV20-1 and TRBJ2-7; 8 bases are shared with TRBD2. Sequenced material: whole blood, taken in connection with sensitization to the hapten diphenylcyclopropenone (DPC). This receptor was obtained from a woman between 35 and 50 years old with alopecia areata. Some clones in this sample may be carry-over from other donors' samples. This chain's CDR3 is CSAKREYEQYF. CDR3 DNA sequence: TGCAGTGCTAAGCGGGAGTACGAGCAGTACTTC.